One T cell receptor (beta chain) is described in this entry. Antigen: not known. Memory CD4+ cells were defined as CD4+CD45RO+CD25-. Constant-region reverse primers amplified full-length variable regions, followed by semi-nested Nested Universal Primer A PCR. TCRdb used MiXCR to reprocess the 5' RACE reads, holding one entry per CDR3 protein. The profile shows under 35,000 distinct CDR3 sequences, around 22% of them singletons. This CDR3 has 15 residues. Germline V lookup: CDR1 LGHDT, CDR2 YNNKEL (reference sequence). The V segment lost 3 bases and the J segment 5 bases; nucleotides outside the gene matches: 6. Findings and caveats of the study: Greatest tumor Treg TCR overlap was with tumor naive CD4+ cells.

The specimen sequenced was memory CD4+ T cells sorted from blood. Regarding subset: memory CD4+ T cells, CD4+CD45RO+CD25-. The rearrangement joins TRBV3-1 to TRBJ2-2; 7 bases match TRBD2. This sequence was found in a female donor with breast cancer. The CDR3 DNA reads TGTGCCAGCAGCCAGGGAGGGAGTGGGACCGGGGAGCTGTTTTTT. This sequence encodes CASSQGGSGTGELFF.